This T cell receptor (beta chain) is from a study of T cell responses to AZD1222 COVID-19 vaccine. Measured with immunoSEQ multiplex PCR; TCRdb has only the in-frame clones, and not every one. This sample's clone table lists about 140,000 clones. V lost 1 base, J lost 2 bases, and 5 bases lay in between. Germline assignment: CDR1 SGHTA and CDR2 FQGTGA. The length of the CDR3 is 14 residues. Sequenced material: peripheral blood. The chain is built from TRBV7-3 and TRBJ2-2; D unclear. The TCR was taken from an adult in good health. The CDR3 sequence is CASSLNRNTGELFF. CDR3 nucleotide sequence: TGTGCCAGCAGCTTAAACAGAAACACCGGGGAGCTGTTTTTT.